This TCR beta chain was recorded in a study of OX40 agonist ivuxolimab in advanced cancers. Data came from immunoSEQ multiplex PCR; TCRdb stores just in-frame clones and leaves some out. The table shows some 86,000 clones, with 91% occurring only once. About this clone: What it recognizes is unknown.

Findings of the study overall: The average count of expanded clones was higher among CD8+ T cells than among CD4+. The specificity for antigen of the expanded peripheral T cells was not determined.

Looked up from germline, CDR1 is LGHNT and CDR2 is FRNRAP. The CDR3 consists of 17 residues. Trimming shortened V by 6 bases and J by 4 bases, and 22 bases separated the two germline ends. Material: CD4+ or CD8+ T cells sorted from blood, obtained in a trial of the OX40 agonist ivuxolimab. The sequence was obtained from an adult with an advanced solid tumor such as melanoma, head and neck, liver or kidney cancer. The rearrangement links TRBV12-5 to TRBJ2-1, with a tentative D call TRBD2 (6 bases). The CDR3 spells CASGSAPHSGEYNEQFF. Here the CDR3 DNA reads TGTGCTAGTGGCTCAGCCCCCCATAGCGGTGAATACAATGAGCAGTTCTTC.